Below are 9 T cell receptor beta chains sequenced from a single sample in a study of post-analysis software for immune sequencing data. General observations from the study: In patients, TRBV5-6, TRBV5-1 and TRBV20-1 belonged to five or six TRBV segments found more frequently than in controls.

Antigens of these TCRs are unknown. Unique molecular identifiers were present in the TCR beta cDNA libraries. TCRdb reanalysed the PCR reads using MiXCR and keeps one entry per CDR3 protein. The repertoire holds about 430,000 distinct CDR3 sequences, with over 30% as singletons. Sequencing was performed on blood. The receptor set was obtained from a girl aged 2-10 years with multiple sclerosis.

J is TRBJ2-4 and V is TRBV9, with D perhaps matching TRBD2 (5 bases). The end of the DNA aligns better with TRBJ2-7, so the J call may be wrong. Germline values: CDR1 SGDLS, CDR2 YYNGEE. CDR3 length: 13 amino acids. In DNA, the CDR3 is TGTGCCAGCAGCGTAGAGAGAGGGTCCGAGCAGTACTTC. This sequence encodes CASSVERGSEQYF.

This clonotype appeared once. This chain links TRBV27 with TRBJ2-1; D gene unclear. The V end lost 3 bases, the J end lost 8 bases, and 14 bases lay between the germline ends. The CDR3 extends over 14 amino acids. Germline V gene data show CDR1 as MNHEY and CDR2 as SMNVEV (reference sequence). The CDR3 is CASSFNSRNDEQFF. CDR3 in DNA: TGTGCCAGCAGTTTTAACAGCCGAAACGATGAGCAGTTCTTC.

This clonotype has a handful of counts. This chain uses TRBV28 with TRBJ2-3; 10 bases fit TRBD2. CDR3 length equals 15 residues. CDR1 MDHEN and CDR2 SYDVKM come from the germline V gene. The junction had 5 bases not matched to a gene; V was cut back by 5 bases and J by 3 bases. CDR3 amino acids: CASSLAGVVTDTQYF. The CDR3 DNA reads TGTGCCAGCAGTCTAGCGGGAGTGGTTACAGATACGCAGTATTTT.

The CDR3 coding sequence is TGTGCCAGCAGCCCAATCGCAGACACTGAAGCTTTCTTT. Translating it yields CASSPIADTEAFF. The J gene is TRBJ1-1, the V gene TRBV12-3 or TRBV12-4; D is unresolved. This CDR3 comprises 13 residues. Trimming pared 6 bases from V and 3 bases from J, leaving 11 bases between.

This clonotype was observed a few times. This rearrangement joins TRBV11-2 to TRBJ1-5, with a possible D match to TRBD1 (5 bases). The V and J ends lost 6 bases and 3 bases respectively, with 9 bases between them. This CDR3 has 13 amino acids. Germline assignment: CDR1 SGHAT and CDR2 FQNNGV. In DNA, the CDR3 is TGTGCCAGCAGTTGGGGGGTCAATCAGCCCCAGCATTTT. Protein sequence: CASSWGVNQPQHF.

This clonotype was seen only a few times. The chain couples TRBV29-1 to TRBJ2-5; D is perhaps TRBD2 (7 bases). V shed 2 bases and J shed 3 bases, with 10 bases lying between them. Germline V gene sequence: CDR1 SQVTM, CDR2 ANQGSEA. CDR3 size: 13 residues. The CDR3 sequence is CSVERGAKETQYF. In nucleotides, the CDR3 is TGCAGCGTTGAACGGGGGGCGAAAGAGACCCAGTACTTC.

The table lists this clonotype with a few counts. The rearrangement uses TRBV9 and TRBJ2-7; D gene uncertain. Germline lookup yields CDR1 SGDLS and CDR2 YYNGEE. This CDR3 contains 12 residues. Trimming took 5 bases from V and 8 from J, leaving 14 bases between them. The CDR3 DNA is TGTGCCAGCAGTGATTTCCAACTCAAGCAGTACTTC. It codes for CASSDFQLKQYF.

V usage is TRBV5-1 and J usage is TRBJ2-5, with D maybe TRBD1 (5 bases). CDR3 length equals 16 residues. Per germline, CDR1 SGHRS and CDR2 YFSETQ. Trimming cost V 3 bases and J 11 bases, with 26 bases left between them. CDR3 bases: TGCGCCAGCAGCTCGAACCGTACGACAGATAACAATGAGCAGTACTTC. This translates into CASSSNRTTDNNEQYF.

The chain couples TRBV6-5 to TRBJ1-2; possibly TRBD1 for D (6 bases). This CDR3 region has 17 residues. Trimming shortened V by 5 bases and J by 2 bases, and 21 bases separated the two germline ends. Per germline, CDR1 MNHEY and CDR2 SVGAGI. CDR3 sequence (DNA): TGTGCCAGCAGTCACTACCCTGGAGGGGGGGCCAACTATGGCTACACCTTC. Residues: CASSHYPGGGANYGYTF.